The 3 T cell receptor beta chains presented below share a single source sample, sequenced in a study of early T cells in non-severe SARS-CoV-2 infection (dated by TCRdb to the early 2020s). The library was produced with 5' RACE. Sequencer: NextSeq 500. Clones were called with MiXCR by TCRdb after fastp trimmed the public reads at Q25, and only in-frame beta chains were retained. Each entry merges the rows of one CDR3 protein and shows their most common DNA and genes. Across this sample there are some 60,000 distinct CDR3 sequences, with roughly 9.7% seen only once. Together, the top ten hold about 9.4% of the sample. The material sequenced was whole blood. Receptor source: an adult who was a healthcare worker with PCR-confirmed SARS-CoV-2 infection or an uninfected control (not recorded which).

The chain recombines TRBV30 with TRBJ2-7, with D hard to call. Per the germline V gene, CDR1 is GTSNPN and CDR2 is SVGIG (reference sequence). CDR3 length equals 13 residues. With 4 bases removed from V and 2 bases from J, the gap between germline ends came to 12 bases. Written as DNA, the CDR3 is TGTGCCTGGACGAGGACCTTCGCCTACGAGCAGTACTTC. It specifies CAWTRTFAYEQYF.

For this clonotype: A much more abundant neighbour one base away suggests this may be a read error. The chain links TRBV18 to TRBJ2-7; TRBD2 matches at 8 bases. Germline CDR1 and CDR2: KGHSH and LQKENI. The CDR3 runs 13 residues. In DNA form, the CDR3 reads TGTACCACCACGGCCGGGAGGGGTTACGAGCAGTACTTC. It specifies CTTTAGRGYEQYF.

The chain couples TRBV25-1 to TRBJ2-7; TRBD1 matches 9 bases. The V segment lost 10 bases and the J segment 0 bases; nucleotides outside the gene matches: 13. The germline CDR1 and CDR2 sequences are MGHDK and SYGVNS. There are 16 residues in the CDR3. The CDR3: CATAGEQGAASYEQYF. CDR3 bases: TGTGCCACCGCGGGGGAACAGGGGGCCGCCTCCTACGAGCAGTACTTC.